The 4 T cell receptor beta chains below all came from one sample that was sequenced in a study of persistence of HIV-infected CD4 T cells. The libraries were made with immunoSEQ version 4 in survey mode. Sequencing was performed with immunoSEQ multiplex PCR; in TCRdb, only in-frame clones are kept and a portion is missing. The profile shows under 50,000 clones, 91% of them singletons. Anti-CD3/anti-CD28 beads served as a nonspecific positive control stimulus. Sorting selected CD4+ T cells upregulating both CD40 ligand and CD69. These receptors have no identified antigens. This sample comprised CD4+ T cells sorted from PBMCs after approximately 19-hour stimulation, obtained from a patient who received antiretroviral therapy. Every receptor here comes from an adult man with HIV who was CMV-seropositive.

CDR3 sequence reads: CASSQGQGTSSPLHF. In DNA, the CDR3 is TGTGCCAGCAGCCAAGGTCAGGGTACGAGTTCACCCCTCCACTTT. The rearrangement joins TRBV3-1 (or the pseudogene TRBV3-2) to TRBJ1-6, with D possibly matching TRBD1 (5 bases). Germline CDR1 LGHDT, CDR2 YNNKEL (reference sequence). V gave up 1 base and J gave up 9 bases, with 13 bases separating them. This CDR3 contains 15 residues.

The chain carries TRBV5-1 and TRBJ1-6; the D is unclear. This CDR3 has 14 amino acids. Trimming removed 0 bases at V and 6 bases at J, with 7 bases between. Germline V gene lookup returns CDR1 SGHRS and CDR2 YFSETQ. In nucleotides, the CDR3 is TGCGCCAGCAGCTTGGGAACAGCTAATTCACCCCTCCACTTT. It is translated as CASSLGTANSPLHF.

The chain couples TRBV18 to TRBJ2-7; possible D gene TRBD2, 5 bases. Germline values: CDR1 KGHSH, CDR2 LQKENI. This CDR3 region has 14 residues. The V gene lost 1 base and the J gene lost 0 bases, with 7 bases spanning the gap. The CDR3 DNA reads as TGTGCCAGCTCACCACAGAGGGCCTCCTACGAGCAGTACTTC. It encodes CASSPQRASYEQYF.

The CDR3 loop is CARSPRSRVQETQYF. CDR3 coding DNA: TGTGCCAGAAGCCCACGCTCCAGGGTTCAAGAGACCCAGTACTTC. The chain links TRBV7-5 to TRBJ2-5; the DNA was not compared with TRBD1, the D call given in the table. TRBV7-5 is a known pseudogene. This CDR3 contains 15 residues.